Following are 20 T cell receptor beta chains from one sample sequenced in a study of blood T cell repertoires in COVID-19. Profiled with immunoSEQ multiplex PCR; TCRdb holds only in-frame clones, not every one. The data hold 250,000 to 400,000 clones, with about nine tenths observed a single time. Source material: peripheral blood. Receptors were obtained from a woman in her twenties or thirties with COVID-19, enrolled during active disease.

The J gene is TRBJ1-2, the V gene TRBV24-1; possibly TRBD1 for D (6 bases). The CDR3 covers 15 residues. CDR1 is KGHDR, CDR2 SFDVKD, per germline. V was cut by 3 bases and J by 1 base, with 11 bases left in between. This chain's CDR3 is CATSDAGTSNYGYTF. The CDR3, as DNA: TGTGCCACCAGTGATGCCGGGACAAGTAACTATGGCTACACCTTC.

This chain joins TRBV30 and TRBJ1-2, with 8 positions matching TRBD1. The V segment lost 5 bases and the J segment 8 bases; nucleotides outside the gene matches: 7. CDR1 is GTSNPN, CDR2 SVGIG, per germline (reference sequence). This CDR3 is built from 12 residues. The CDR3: CAWSQGARGYTF. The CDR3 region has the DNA TGTGCCTGGTCCCAGGGGGCGAGGGGCTACACCTTC.

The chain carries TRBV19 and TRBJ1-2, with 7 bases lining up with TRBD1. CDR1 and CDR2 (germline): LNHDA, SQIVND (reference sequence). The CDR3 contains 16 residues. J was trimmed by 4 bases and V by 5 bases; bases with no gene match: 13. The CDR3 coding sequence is TGTGCCAGTAGTGTGGCCGGGACAGCAAGTATCTATGGCTACACCTTC. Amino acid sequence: CASSVAGTASIYGYTF.

CDR3 protein: CASSPMRGEQFF. The CDR3, as DNA: TGTGCCAGCAGCCCCATGCGGGGAGAGCAGTTCTTC. J is TRBJ2-1 and V is TRBV6-5; a possible D gene is TRBD2 (6 bases). Per germline, CDR1 MNHEY and CDR2 SVGAGI. CDR3 length: 12 amino acids. Trimming shortened V by 6 bases and J by 10 bases, and 13 bases separated the two germline ends.

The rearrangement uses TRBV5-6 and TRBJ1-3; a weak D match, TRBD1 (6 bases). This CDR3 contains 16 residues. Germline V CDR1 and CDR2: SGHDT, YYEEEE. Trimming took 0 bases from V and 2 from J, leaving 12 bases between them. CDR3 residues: CASSLAGSGAGNTIYF. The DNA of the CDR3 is TGTGCCAGCAGCTTGGCGGGGTCAGGGGCTGGAAACACCATATATTTT.

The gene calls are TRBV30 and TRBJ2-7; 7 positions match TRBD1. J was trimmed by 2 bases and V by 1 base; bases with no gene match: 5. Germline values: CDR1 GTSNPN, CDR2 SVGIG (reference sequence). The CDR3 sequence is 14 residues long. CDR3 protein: CAWSARTGTYEQYF. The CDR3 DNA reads TGTGCCTGGAGTGCCCGGACAGGAACCTACGAGCAGTACTTC.

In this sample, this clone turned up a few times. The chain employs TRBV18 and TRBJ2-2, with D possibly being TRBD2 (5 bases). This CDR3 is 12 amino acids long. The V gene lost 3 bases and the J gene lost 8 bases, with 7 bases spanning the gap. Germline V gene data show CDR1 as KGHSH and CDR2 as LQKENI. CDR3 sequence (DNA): TGTGCCAGCTCACCGGGAGTGGGGGAGCTGTTTTTT. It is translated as CASSPGVGELFF.

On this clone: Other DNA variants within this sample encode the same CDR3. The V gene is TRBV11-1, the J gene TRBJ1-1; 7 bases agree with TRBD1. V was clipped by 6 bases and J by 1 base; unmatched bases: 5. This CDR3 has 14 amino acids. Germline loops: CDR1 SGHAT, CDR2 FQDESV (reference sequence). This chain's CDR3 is CASSPDRANTEAFF. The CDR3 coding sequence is TGTGCCAGCAGTCCAGACAGGGCGAACACTGAAGCTTTCTTT.

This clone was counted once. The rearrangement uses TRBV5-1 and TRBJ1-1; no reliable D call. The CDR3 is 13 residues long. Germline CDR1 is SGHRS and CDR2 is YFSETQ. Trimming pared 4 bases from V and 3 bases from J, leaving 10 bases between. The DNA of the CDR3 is TGCGCCAGCAGCATCGCCCCGGACACTGAAGCTTTCTTT. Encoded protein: CASSIAPDTEAFF.

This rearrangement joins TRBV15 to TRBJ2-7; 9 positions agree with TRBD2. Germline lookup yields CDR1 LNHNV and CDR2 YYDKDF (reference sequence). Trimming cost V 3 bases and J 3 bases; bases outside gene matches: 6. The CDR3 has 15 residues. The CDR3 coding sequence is TGTGCCACCAGCAGGGGGGGACTAGCTGTCTACGAGCAGTACTTC. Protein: CATSRGGLAVYEQYF.

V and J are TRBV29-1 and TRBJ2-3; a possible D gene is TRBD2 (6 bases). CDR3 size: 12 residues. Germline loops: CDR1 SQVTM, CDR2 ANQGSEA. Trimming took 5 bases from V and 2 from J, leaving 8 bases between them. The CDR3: CSVREVTDTQYF. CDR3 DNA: TGCAGCGTTAGGGAGGTCACAGATACGCAGTATTTT.

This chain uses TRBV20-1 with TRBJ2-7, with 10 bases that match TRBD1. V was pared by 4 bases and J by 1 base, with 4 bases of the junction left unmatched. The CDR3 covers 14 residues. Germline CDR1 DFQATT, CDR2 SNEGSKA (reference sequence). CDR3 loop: CSATDRGRSYEQYF. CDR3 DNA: TGCAGTGCTACTGACAGGGGGCGGTCCTACGAGCAGTACTTC.

CDR3 protein: CASSRQGIEAFF. CDR3 DNA sequence: TGTGCCAGCAGTAGACAGGGGATTGAAGCTTTCTTT. The chain combines TRBV12-3 or TRBV12-4 with TRBJ1-1; 8 bases map to TRBD1. The CDR3 is 12 residues long. Trimming removed 5 bases from V and 7 bases from J; junction bases left unmatched: 3.

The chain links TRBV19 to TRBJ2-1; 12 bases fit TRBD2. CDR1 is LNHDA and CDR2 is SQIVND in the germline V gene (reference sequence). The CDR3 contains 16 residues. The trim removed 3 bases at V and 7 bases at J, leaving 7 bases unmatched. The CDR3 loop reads CASSILLAGGPNEQFF. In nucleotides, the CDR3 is TGTGCCAGTAGTATCCTCCTAGCGGGAGGGCCTAATGAGCAGTTCTTC.

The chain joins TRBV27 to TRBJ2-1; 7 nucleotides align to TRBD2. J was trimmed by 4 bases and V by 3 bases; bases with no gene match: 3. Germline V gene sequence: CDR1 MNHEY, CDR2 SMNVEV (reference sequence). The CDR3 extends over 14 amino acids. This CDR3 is CASSLGTTYNEQFF. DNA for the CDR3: TGTGCCAGCAGTTTGGGGACTACTTACAATGAGCAGTTCTTC.

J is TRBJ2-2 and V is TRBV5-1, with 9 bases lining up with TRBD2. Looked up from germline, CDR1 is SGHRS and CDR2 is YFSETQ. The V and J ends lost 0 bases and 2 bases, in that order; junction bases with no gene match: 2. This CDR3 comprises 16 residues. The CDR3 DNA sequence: TGCGCCAGCAGCTTGGAGACTAGCGGTAACACCGGGGAGCTGTTTTTT. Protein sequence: CASSLETSGNTGELFF.

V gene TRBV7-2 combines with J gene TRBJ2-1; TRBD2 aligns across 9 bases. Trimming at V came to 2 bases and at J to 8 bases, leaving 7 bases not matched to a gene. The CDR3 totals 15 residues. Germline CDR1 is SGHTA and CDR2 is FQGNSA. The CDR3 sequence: CASSLLAGRVYEQFF. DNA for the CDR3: TGTGCCAGCAGCTTACTAGCGGGAAGAGTATATGAGCAGTTCTTC.

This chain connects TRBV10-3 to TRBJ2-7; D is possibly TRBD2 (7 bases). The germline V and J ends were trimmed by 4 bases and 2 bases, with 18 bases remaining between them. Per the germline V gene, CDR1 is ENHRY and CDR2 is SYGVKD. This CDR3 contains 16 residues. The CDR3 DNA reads TGTGCCATCAGTGGTGGACTAGGGGGGAGAACCTACGAGCAGTACTTC. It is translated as CAISGGLGGRTYEQYF.

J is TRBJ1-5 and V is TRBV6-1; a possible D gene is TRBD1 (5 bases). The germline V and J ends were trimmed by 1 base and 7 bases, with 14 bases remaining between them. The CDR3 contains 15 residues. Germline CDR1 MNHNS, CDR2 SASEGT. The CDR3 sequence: CASSEEGRVGQPQHF. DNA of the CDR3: TGTGCCAGCAGTGAAGAAGGCAGGGTAGGGCAGCCCCAGCATTTT.

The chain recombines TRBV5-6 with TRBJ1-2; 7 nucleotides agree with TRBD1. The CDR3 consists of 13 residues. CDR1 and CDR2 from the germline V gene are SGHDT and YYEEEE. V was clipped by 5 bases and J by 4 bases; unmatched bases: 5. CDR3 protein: CASRGQASYGYTF. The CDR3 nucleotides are TGTGCCAGCAGAGGACAGGCCTCCTATGGCTACACCTTC.